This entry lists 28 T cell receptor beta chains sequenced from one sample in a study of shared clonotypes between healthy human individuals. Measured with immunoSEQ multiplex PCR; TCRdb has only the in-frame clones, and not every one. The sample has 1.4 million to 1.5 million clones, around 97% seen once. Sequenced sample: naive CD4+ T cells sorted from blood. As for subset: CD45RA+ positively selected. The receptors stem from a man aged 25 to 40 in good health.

The CDR3 DNA reads TGTGCCAGCAGCTTGGATTTCCGCGAGCAGTACTTC. Protein sequence: CASSLDFREQYF. The V and J genes are TRBV5-6 and TRBJ2-7, with D unclear. V lost 0 bases, J lost 6 bases, and 7 bases lay in between. CDR1 is SGHDT and CDR2 is YYEEEE in the germline V gene. There are 12 residues in the CDR3.

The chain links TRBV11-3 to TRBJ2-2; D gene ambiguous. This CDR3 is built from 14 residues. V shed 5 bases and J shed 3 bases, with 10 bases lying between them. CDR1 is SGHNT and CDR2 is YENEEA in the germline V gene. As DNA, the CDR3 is TGTGCCAGCAGCCTGAAACGGGACACCGGGGAGCTGTTTTTT. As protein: CASSLKRDTGELFF.

CDR3 sequence: CASVDRVGFPQHF. Here the CDR3 DNA reads TGTGCCAGCGTTGACAGGGTCGGATTCCCCCAGCATTTT. The rearrangement joins TRBV19 to TRBJ1-5, with TRBD1 matching over 7 bases. Per germline, CDR1 LNHDA and CDR2 SQIVND (reference sequence). There are 13 residues in the CDR3. V gave up 9 bases and J gave up 10 bases; unmatched junction bases: 12.

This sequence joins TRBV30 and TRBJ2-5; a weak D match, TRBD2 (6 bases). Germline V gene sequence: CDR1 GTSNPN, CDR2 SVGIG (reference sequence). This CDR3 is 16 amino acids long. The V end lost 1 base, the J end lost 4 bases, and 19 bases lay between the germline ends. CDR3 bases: TGTGCCTGGAGTGATAAACTAGCCGGTCGTCGAGAGACCCAGTACTTC. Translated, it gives CAWSDKLAGRRETQYF. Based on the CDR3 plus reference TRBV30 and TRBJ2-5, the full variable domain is SQTIHQWPATLVQPVGSPLSLECTVEGTSNPNLYWYRQAAGRGLQLLFYSVGIGQISSEVPQNLSASRPQDRQFILSSKKLLLSDSGFYLCAWSDKLAGRRETQYFGPGTRLLVL.

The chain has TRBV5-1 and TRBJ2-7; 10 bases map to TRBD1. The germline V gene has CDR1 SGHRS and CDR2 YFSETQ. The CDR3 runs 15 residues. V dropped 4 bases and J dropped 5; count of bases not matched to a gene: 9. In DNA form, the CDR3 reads TGCGCCAGCAGCGCCGGGACAGGGGACCTCGACGAGCAGTACTTC. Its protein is CASSAGTGDLDEQYF.

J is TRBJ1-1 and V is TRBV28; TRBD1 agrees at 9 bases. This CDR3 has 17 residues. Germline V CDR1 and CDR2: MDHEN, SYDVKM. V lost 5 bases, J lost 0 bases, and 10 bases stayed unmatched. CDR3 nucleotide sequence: TGTGCCAGCAGTCACGTCCCGGGACAGGGCCTGAACACTGAAGCTTTCTTT. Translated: CASSHVPGQGLNTEAFF.

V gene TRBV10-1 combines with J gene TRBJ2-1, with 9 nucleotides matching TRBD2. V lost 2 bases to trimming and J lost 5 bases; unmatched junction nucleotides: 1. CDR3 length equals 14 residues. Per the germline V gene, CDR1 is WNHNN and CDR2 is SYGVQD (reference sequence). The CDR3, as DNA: TGCGCCAGCAGTGAGGTAGCGGGAGACAATGAGCAGTTCTTC. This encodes CASSEVAGDNEQFF.

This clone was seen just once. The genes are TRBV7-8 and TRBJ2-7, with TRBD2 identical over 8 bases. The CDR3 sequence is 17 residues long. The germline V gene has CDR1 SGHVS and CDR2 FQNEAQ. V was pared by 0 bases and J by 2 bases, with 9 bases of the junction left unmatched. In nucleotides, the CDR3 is TGTGCCAGCAGCTTAGCAAGCCCGGGACTAGGGGCCTACGAGCAGTACTTC. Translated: CASSLASPGLGAYEQYF. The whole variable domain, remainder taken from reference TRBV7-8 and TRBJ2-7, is GAGVSQSPRYKVAKRGQDVALRCDPISGHVSLFWYQQALGQGPEFLTYFQNEAQLDKSGLPSDRFFAERPEGSVSTLKIQRTQQEDSAVYLCASSLASPGLGAYEQYFGPGTRLTVT.

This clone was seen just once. CDR3 coding DNA: TGTGCCAGAAGCCTAACCACGGGACAGGGGGCCTACGAGCAGTACTTC. Translation gives CARSLTTGQGAYEQYF. V usage is TRBV5-3 and J usage is TRBJ2-7; 11 bases are shared with TRBD1. Being an ORF, TRBV5-3 has a function that is uncertain. Germline trimming cut 4 bases from V and 2 bases from J; bases unmatched to any gene: 8. The CDR3 is 16 amino acids.

The CDR3 protein is CASGGQPHTGELFF. The CDR3 DNA reads as TGTGCCAGCGGCGGACAGCCCCACACCGGGGAGCTGTTTTTT. The rearrangement links TRBV27 to TRBJ2-2; a weak D match, TRBD1 (6 bases). The CDR3 loop spans 14 amino acids. Looked up from germline, CDR1 is MNHEY and CDR2 is SMNVEV (reference sequence). V was cut by 8 bases and J by 3 bases, with 13 bases left in between.

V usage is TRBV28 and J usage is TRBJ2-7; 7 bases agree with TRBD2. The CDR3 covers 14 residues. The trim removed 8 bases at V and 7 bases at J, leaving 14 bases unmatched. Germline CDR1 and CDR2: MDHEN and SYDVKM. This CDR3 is CASGPPGLIREQYF. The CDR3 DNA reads TGTGCCAGCGGACCTCCGGGACTAATTCGGGAGCAGTACTTC.

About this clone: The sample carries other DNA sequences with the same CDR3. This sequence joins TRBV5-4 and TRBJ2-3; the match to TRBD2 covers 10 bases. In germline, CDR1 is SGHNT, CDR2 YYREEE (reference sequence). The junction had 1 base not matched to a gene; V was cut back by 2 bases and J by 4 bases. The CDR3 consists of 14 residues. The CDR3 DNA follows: TGTGCCAGCAGCTTAGGACTAGCGGCAGATACGCAGTATTTT. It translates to CASSLGLAADTQYF.

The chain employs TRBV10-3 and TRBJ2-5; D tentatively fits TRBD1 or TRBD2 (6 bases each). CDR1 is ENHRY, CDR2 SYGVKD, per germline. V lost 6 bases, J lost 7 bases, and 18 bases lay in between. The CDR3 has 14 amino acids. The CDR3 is CAIRDSPPGVTQYF. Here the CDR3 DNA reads TGTGCCATCAGGGACAGCCCTCCGGGGGTGACCCAGTACTTC.

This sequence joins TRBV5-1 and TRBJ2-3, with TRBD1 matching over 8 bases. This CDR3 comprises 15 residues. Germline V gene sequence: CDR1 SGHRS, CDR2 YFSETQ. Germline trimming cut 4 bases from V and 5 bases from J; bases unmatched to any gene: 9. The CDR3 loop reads CASSPGTGRIDTQYF. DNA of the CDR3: TGCGCCAGCAGCCCGGGGACAGGTAGGATAGATACGCAGTATTTT.

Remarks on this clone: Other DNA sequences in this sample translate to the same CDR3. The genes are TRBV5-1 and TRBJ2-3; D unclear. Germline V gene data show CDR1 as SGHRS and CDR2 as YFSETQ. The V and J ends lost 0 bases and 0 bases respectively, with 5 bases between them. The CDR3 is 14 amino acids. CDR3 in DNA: TGCGCCAGCAGCTTGGGTGCTAGCACAGATACGCAGTATTTT. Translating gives CASSLGASTDTQYF.

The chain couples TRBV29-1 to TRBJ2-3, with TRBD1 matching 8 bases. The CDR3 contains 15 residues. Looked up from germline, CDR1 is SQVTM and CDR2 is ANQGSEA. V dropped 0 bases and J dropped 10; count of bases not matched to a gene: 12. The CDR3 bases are TGCAGCGTTGAAGAGGACAGGGAACGATACGGGTCGCAGTATTTT. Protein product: CSVEEDRERYGSQYF.

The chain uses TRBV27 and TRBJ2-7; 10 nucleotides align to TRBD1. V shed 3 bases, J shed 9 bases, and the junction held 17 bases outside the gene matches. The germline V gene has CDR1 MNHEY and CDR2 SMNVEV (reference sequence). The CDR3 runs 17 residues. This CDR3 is CASSFLTGTGDDVVQYF. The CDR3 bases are TGTGCCAGCAGTTTCTTAACCGGGACAGGGGATGATGTGGTGCAGTACTTC.

The CDR3 DNA follows: TGTGCCAGCAGTTCGACTAGCGGGAGGGGGGTCGGGGAGCAGTACTTC. Translating it yields CASSSTSGRGVGEQYF. The chain employs TRBV28 and TRBJ2-7; 14 positions agree with TRBD2. Germline V lookup: CDR1 MDHEN, CDR2 SYDVKM. V lost 4 bases, J lost 7 bases, and 9 bases stayed unmatched. The CDR3 runs to 16 residues.

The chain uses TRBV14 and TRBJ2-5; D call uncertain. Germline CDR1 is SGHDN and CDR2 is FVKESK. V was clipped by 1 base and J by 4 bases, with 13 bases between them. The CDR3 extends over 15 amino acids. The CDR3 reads CASSQVMAGGETQYF. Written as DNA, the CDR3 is TGTGCCAGCAGCCAAGTGATGGCAGGCGGAGAGACCCAGTACTTC.

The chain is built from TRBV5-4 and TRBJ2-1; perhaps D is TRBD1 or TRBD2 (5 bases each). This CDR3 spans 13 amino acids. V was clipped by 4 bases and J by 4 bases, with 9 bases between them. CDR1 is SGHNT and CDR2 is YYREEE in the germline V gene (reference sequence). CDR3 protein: CASSTGLYNEQFF. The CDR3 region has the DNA TGTGCCAGCAGCACGGGGCTTTACAATGAGCAGTTCTTC.

The DNA of the CDR3 is TGTGCCAGTACCGACAGGGGGTTGCAGTATTTT. Translated: CASTDRGLQYF. The chain joins TRBV19 to TRBJ2-3; TRBD1 matches 9 bases. Per the germline V gene, CDR1 is LNHDA and CDR2 is SQIVND (reference sequence). The CDR3 runs to 11 residues. V lost 7 bases to trimming and J lost 11 bases; unmatched junction nucleotides: 4. The full variable domain, rest sourced from reference TRBV19 and TRBJ2-3, is DGGITQSPKYLFRKEGQNVTLSCEQNLNHDAMYWYRQDPGQGLRLIYYSQIVNDFQKGDIAEGYSVSREKKESFPLTVTSAQKNPTAFYLCASTDRGLQYFGPGTRLTVL.

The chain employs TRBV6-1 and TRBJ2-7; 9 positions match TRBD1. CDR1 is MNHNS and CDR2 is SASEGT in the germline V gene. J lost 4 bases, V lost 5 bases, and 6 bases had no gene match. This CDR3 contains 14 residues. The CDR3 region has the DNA TGTGCCAGCAGTAGGACAGGGGTTTTTTACGAGCAGTACTTC. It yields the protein CASSRTGVFYEQYF.

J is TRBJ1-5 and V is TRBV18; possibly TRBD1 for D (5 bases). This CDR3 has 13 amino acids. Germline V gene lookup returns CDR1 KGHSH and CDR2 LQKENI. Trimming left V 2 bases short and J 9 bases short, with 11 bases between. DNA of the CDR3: TGTGCCAGCTCACCATCCGGTGGGGGGCCCCAGCATTTT. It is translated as CASSPSGGGPQHF.

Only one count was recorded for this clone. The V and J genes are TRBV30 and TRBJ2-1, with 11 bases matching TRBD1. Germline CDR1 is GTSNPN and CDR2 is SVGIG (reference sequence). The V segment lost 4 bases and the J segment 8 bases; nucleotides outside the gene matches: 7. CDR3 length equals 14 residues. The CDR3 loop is CAWKWDRGYYEQFF. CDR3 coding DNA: TGTGCCTGGAAATGGGACAGGGGGTACTATGAGCAGTTCTTC.

The CDR3 DNA reads TGTGCCAGCAGCTTGTGGACAGGGGGAGGCAATCAGCCCCAGCATTTT. It is translated as CASSLWTGGGNQPQHF. The chain couples TRBV5-4 to TRBJ1-5; 10 nucleotides match TRBD1. After removal of 1 base from V and 2 bases from J, the junction contained 3 bases not matched to a gene. The CDR3 contains 16 residues. Per germline, CDR1 SGHNT and CDR2 YYREEE (reference sequence). The full variable domain, rest sourced from reference TRBV5-4 and TRBJ1-5, is ETGVTQSPTHLIKTRGQQVTLRCSSQSGHNTVSWYQQALGQGPQFIFQYYREEENGRGNFPPRFSGLQFPNYSSELNVNALELDDSALYLCASSLWTGGGNQPQHFGDGTRLSIL.

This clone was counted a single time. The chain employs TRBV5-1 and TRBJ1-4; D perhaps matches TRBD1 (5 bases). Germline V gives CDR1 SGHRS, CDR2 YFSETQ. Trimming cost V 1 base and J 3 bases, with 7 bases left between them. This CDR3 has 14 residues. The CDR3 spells CASSLKTANEKLFF. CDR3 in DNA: TGCGCCAGCAGCTTGAAGACAGCTAATGAAAAACTGTTTTTT. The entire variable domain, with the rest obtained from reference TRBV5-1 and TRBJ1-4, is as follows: KAGVTQTPRYLIKTRGQQVTLSCSPISGHRSVSWYQQTPGQGLQFLFEYFSETQRNKGNFPGRFSGRQFSNSRSEMNVSTLELGDSALYLCASSLKTANEKLFFGSGTQLSVL.

CDR3 loop: CASSYSRRETQYF. The DNA of the CDR3 is TGTGCCAGCAGTTACTCTAGGCGAGAGACCCAGTACTTC. This chain links TRBV6-5 with TRBJ2-5, with D unresolved. The CDR3 covers 13 residues. V was trimmed by 0 bases and J by 4 bases, leaving 6 bases between them. Per the germline V gene, CDR1 is MNHEY and CDR2 is SVGAGI.

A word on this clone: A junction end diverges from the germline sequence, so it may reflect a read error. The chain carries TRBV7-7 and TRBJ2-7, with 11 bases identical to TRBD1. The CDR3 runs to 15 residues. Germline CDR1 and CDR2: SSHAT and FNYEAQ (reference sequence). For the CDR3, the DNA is TGTGCTAGCAGCCCTCTTCGGACAGGGGGCTCCGAGCAGTACTTC. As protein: CASSPLRTGGSEQYF.